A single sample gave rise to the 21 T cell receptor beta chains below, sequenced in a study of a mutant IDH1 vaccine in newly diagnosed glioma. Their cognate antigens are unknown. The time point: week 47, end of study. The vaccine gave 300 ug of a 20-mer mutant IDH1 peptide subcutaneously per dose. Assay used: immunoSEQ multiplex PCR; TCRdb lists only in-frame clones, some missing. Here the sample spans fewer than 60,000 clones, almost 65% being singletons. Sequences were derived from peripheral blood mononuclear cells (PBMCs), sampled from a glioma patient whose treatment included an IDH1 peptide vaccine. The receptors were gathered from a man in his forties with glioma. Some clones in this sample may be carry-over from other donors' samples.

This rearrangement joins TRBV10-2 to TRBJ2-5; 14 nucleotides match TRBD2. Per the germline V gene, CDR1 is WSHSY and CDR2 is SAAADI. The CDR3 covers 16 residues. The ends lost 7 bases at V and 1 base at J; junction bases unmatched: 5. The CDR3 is CASKSGLAGGQETQYF. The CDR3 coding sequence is TGCGCCAGCAAATCTGGACTAGCGGGGGGCCAAGAGACCCAGTACTTC.

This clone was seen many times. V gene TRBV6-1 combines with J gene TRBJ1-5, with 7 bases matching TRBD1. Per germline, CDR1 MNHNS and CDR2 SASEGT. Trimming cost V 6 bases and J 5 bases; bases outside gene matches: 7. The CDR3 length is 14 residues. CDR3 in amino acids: CASRTGQDDQPQHF. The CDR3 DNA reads TGTGCCAGCAGAACCGGACAGGATGATCAGCCCCAGCATTTT.

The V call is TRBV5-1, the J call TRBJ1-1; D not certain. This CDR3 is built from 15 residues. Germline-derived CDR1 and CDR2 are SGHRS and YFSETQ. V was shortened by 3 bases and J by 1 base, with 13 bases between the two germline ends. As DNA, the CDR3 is TGCGCCAGCAGCTCGGTTGGGAAGAAGAACACTGAAGCTTTCTTT. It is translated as CASSSVGKKNTEAFF.

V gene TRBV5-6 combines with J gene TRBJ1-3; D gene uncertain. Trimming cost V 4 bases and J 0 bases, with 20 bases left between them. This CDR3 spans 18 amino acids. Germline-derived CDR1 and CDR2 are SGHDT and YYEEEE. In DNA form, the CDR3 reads TGTGCCAGCAGCGACCGGACGTCCCCTACGCCCTCTGGAAACACCATATATTTT. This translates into CASSDRTSPTPSGNTIYF. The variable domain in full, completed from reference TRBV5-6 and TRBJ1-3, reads DAGVTQSPTHLIKTRGQQVTLRCSPKSGHDTVSWYQQALGQGPQFIFQYYEEEERQRGNFPDRFSGHQFPNYSSELNVNALLLGDSALYLCASSDRTSPTPSGNTIYFGEGSWLTVV.

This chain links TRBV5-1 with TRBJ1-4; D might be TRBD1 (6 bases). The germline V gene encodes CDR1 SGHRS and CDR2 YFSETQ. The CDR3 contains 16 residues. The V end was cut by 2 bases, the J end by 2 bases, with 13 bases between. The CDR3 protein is CASSFLEGGTNEKLFF. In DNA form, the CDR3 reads TGCGCCAGCAGCTTTCTCGAGGGGGGGACTAATGAAAAACTGTTTTTT.

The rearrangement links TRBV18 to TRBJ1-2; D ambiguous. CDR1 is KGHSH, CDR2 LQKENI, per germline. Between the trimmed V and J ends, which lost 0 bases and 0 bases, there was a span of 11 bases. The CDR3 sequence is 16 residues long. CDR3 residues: CASSPPTAGANYGYTF. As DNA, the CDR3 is TGTGCCAGCTCACCACCGACGGCCGGAGCTAACTATGGCTACACCTTC.

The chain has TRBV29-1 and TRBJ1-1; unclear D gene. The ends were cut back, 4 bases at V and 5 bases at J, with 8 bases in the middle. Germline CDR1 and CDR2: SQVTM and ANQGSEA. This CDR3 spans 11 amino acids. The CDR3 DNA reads TGCAGCGTTGGTACAGCTACTGAAGCTTTCTTT. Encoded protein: CSVGTATEAFF.

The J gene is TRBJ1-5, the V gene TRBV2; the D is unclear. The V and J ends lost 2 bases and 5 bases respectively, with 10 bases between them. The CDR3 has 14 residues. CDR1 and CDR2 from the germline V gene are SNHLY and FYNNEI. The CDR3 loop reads CASSEPGGYQPQHF. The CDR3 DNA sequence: TGTGCCAGCAGTGAACCAGGCGGGTATCAGCCCCAGCATTTT.

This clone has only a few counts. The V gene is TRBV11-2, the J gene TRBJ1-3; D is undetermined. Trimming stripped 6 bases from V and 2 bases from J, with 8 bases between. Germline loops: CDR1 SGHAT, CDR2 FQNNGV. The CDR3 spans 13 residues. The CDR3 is CASRYSPGNTIYF. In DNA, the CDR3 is TGTGCCAGCAGGTACAGCCCTGGAAACACCATATATTTT.

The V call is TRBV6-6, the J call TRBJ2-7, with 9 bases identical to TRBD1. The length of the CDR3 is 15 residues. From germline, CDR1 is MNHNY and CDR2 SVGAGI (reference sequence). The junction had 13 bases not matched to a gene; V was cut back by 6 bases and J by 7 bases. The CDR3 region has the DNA TGTGCCAGCAGAAACCCTCCGGGACAGGGTCAAGAGCAGTACTTC. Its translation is CASRNPPGQGQEQYF.

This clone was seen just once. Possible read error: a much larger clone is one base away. The CDR3 DNA follows: TGTGCCAGCAGCTTCAGGACAGGGGAGGATCAGCCCCAGCATTTT. It translates to CASSFRTGEDQPQHF. The J gene is TRBJ1-5, the V gene TRBV9, with 9 bases identical to TRBD1. The CDR3 runs to 15 residues. V shed 4 bases and J 5 bases; nucleotides not matched to a gene: 7. In germline, CDR1 is SGDLS, CDR2 YYNGEE.

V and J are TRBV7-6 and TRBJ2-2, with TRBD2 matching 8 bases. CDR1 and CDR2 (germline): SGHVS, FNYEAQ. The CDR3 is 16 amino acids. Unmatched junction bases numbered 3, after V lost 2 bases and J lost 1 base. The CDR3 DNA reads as TGTGCCAGCAGCTTACTGGCGGGGGGGAACACCGGGGAGCTGTTTTTT. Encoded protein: CASSLLAGGNTGELFF.

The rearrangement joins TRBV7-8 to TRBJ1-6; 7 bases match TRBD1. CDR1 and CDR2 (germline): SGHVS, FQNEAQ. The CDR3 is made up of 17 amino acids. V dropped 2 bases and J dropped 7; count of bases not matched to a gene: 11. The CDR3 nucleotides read TGTGCCAGCAGCTTAAGTGGTTGGGGGACAGAAAATTCACCCCTCCACTTT. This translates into CASSLSGWGTENSPLHF.

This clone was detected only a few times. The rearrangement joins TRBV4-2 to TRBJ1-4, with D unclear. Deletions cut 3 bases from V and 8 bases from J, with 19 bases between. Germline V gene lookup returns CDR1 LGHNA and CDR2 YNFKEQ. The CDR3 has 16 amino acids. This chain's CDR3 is CASSHGWQAGDEKLFF. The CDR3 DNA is TGTGCCAGCAGCCACGGCTGGCAGGCAGGAGACGAAAAACTGTTTTTT.

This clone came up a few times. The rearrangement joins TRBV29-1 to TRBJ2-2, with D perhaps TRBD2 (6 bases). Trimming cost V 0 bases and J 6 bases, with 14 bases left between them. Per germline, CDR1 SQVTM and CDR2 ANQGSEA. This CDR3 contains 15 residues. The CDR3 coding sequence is TGCAGCGTTGAAGATTCCCGGGGGTTAGCCGGGGAGCTGTTTTTT. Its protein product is CSVEDSRGLAGELFF.

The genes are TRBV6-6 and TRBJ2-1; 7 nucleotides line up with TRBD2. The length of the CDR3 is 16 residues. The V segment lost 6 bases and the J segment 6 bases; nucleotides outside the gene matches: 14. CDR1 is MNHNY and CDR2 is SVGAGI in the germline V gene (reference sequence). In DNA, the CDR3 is TGTGCCAGCAGCACTCGGGAACGGGGGGACCTCAATGAGCAGTTCTTC. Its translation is CASSTRERGDLNEQFF.

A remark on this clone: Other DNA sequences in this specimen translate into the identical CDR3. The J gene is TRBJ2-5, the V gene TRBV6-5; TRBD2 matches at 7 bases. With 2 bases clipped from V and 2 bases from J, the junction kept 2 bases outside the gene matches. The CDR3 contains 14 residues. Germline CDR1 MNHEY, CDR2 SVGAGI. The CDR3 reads CASSYGGGQETQYF. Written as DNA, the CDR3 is TGTGCCAGCAGTTACGGCGGGGGTCAAGAGACCCAGTACTTC.

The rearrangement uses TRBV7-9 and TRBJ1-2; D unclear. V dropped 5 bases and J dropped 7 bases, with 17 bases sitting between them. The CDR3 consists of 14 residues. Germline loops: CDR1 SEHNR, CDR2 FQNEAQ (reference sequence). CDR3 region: CASSPADGPPGYTF. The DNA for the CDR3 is TGTGCCAGCAGCCCGGCCGATGGACCCCCTGGCTACACCTTC.

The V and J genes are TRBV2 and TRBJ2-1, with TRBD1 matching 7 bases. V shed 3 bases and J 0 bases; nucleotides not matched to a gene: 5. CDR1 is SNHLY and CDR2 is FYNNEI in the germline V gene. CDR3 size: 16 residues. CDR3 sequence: CASSELTGSSYNEQFF. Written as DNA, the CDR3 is TGTGCCAGCAGTGAGTTGACAGGGAGCTCCTACAATGAGCAGTTCTTC.

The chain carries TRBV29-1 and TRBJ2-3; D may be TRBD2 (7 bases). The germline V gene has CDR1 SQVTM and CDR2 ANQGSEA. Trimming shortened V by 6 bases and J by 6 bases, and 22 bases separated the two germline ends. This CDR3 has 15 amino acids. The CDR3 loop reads CSVVRGGGRRDTQYF. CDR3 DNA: TGCAGCGTCGTCCGAGGGGGGGGCCGGAGGGATACGCAGTATTTT.

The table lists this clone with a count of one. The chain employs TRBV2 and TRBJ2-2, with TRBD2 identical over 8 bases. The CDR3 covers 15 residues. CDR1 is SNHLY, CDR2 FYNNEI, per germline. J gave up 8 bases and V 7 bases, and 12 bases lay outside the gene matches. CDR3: CASKQAGVVPGELFF. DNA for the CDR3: TGTGCCAGCAAGCAAGCGGGGGTGGTCCCGGGGGAGCTGTTTTTT.